The 5 T cell receptor beta chains reported below all come from one sample, sequenced in a study of early T cells in non-severe SARS-CoV-2 infection. MiXCR was run by TCRdb on the 5' RACE reads, yielding one entry per CDR3 protein. This table holds 60,000 or so distinct CDR3 sequences, about 13% found once. Specimen: whole blood. Receptors originate from an adult who was a healthcare worker with PCR-confirmed SARS-CoV-2 infection or an uninfected control (not recorded which).

The sample holds a few counts of this clonotype. The chain carries TRBV7-2 and TRBJ2-7; tentative D call: TRBD1 (5 bases). Germline lookup yields CDR1 SGHTA and CDR2 FQGNSA. The CDR3 runs to 15 residues. V was trimmed by 0 bases and J by 5 bases, leaving 14 bases between them. The CDR3 sequence: CASSLAGLTSNEQYF. In nucleotides, the CDR3 is TGTGCCAGCAGCTTAGCGGGGCTGACCAGCAACGAGCAGTACTTC.

By share of the sample, this clonotype is medium-sized. V usage is TRBV6-5 and J usage is TRBJ1-1; a weak D match, TRBD1 (5 bases). The CDR3 loop spans 14 amino acids. From germline, CDR1 is MNHEY and CDR2 SVGAGI. Trimming left V 2 bases short and J 6 bases short, with 13 bases between. The CDR3 reads CASSYALAGAEAFF. The CDR3 DNA is TGTGCCAGCAGTTACGCCCTTGCGGGGGCTGAAGCTTTCTTT.

This clonotype was seen repeatedly, ten times or more. The gene calls are TRBV4-3 and TRBJ2-7; D gene uncertain. Trimming stripped 0 bases from V and 5 bases from J, with 14 bases between. Germline assignment: CDR1 LGHNA and CDR2 YSLEER. The CDR3 runs 15 residues. DNA of the CDR3: TGCGCCAGCAGCCAAGATCGCGGTCTCTGGAACGAGCAGTACTTC. Protein product: CASSQDRGLWNEQYF.

The chain couples TRBV28 to TRBJ2-7, with D unresolved. V was pared by 2 bases and J by 2 bases, with 13 bases between. The germline V gene has CDR1 MDHEN and CDR2 SYDVKM. This CDR3 spans 15 amino acids. The CDR3 reads CASSLRTSHAYEQYF. CDR3 in DNA: TGTGCCAGCAGTTTAAGGACCAGTCACGCCTACGAGCAGTACTTC.

The sample holds a few counts of this clonotype. J is TRBJ2-7 and V is TRBV7-8, with no clear D. This CDR3 contains 13 residues. The germline gives CDR1 SGHVS, CDR2 FQNEAQ. The germline V and J ends were trimmed by 1 base and 2 bases, with 6 bases remaining between them. The CDR3 here is CASSLEDPYEQYF. CDR3 nucleotide sequence: TGTGCCAGCAGCTTAGAGGACCCCTACGAGCAGTACTTC.